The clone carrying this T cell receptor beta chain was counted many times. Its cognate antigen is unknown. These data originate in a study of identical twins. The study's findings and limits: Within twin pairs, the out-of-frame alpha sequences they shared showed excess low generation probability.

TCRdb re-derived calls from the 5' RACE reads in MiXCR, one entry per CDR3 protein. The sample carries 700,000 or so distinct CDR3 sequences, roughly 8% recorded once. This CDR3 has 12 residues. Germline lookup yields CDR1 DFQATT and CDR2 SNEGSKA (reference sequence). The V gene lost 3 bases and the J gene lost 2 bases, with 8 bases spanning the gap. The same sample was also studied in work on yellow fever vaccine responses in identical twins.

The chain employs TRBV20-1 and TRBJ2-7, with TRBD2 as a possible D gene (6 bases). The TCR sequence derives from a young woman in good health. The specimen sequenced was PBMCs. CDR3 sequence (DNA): TGCAGTGCTAGTCGGGAGACCTACGAGCAGTACTTC. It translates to CSASRETYEQYF.